The source of this TCR beta chain is a study of persistence of HIV-infected CD4 T cells. Background on the study: A median of around 8 years of suppressive ART preceded sampling. Antigen stimulation activated a lower proportion of cells, more of them memory, than anti-CD3/anti-CD28 stimulation.

Broader study findings: TCRbeta richness was lower in CMV- and Gag-responding cells than in anti-CD3/anti-CD28-responding cells.

Anti-CD3/anti-CD28 beads served as a nonspecific positive control stimulus. CD4+ T cells upregulating both CD40 ligand and CD69 were sorted as responding cells. V was clipped by 6 bases and J by 1 base, with 11 bases between them. The CDR3 extends over 13 amino acids. Germline CDR1 SQVTM, CDR2 ANQGSEA. In its sample, this clone was seen a few times. Antigen specificity is unknown. The libraries were made with immunoSEQ version 4 in survey mode. The assay was immunoSEQ multiplex PCR, and TCRdb's table has in-frame clones only and misses some. The sample holds tens of thousands of clones, 88% seen once. The sample was CD4+ T cells sorted from PBMCs after roughly 18-hour stimulation, taken from a patient who received antiretroviral therapy. The clonotype comes from an adult woman with HIV who was CMV-seropositive. V and J are TRBV29-1 and TRBJ2-3; TRBD2 might be the D (5 bases). The CDR3 nucleotides read TGCAGCGTCGCTAAGGGAGGCACAGATACGCAGTATTTT. Protein: CSVAKGGTDTQYF.